This passage covers 29 T cell receptor beta chains from one sample sequenced in a study of blood T cell repertoires in COVID-19. Only in-frame clones appear in the TCRdb table, and some are missing; sequencing was by immunoSEQ multiplex PCR. The table shows about 300,000 clones, with roughly 85% occurring only once. Specimen: peripheral blood. The source of these receptors is a woman in her forties or fifties who had recovered from COVID-19.

The sample holds many counts of this clone. The genes are TRBV7-9 and TRBJ1-2; weak D call: TRBD1 (5 bases). The germline V gene encodes CDR1 SEHNR and CDR2 FQNEAQ (reference sequence). Trimming removed 3 bases from V and 6 bases from J, with 11 bases in between. This CDR3 is built from 13 residues. CDR3 amino acids: CASSFAGGDGYTF. As DNA, the CDR3 is TGTGCCAGCAGCTTCGCGGGAGGGGATGGCTACACCTTC.

This chain joins TRBV9 and TRBJ1-5; TRBD1 matches at 8 bases. CDR3 size: 16 residues. V was clipped by 0 bases and J by 7 bases; unmatched bases: 9. Germline V gene lookup returns CDR1 SGDLS and CDR2 YYNGEE. The CDR3 protein is CASSVGAGGVGQPQHF. The DNA of the CDR3 is TGTGCCAGCAGCGTAGGAGCAGGGGGCGTGGGGCAGCCCCAGCATTTT.

CDR3 bases: TGCGCCAGCAGCCGGGGACAAATGAACACTGAAGCTTTCTTT. Protein product: CASSRGQMNTEAFF. The rearrangement links TRBV4-1 to TRBJ1-1, with a possible D match to TRBD1 (6 bases). In germline, CDR1 is MGHRA, CDR2 YSYEKL. Trimming took 4 bases from V and 0 from J, leaving 9 bases between them. This CDR3 has 14 amino acids.

This chain joins TRBV25-1 and TRBJ2-3, with D possibly TRBD1 on 5 matching bases. Germline V CDR1 and CDR2: MGHDK, SYGVNS. The V and J ends lost 7 bases and 4 bases respectively, with 15 bases between them. The CDR3 runs to 14 residues. The CDR3 DNA reads as TGTGCCAGCACTGACGCAGGGTTCGCAGATACGCAGTATTTT. It translates to CASTDAGFADTQYF.

The chain couples TRBV19 to TRBJ1-1; 10 nucleotides match TRBD1. CDR1 is LNHDA, CDR2 SQIVND, per germline (reference sequence). This CDR3 comprises 15 residues. The trim removed 9 bases at V and 3 bases at J, leaving 10 bases unmatched. DNA of the CDR3: TGTGCCAGCCAGACAGGGGGCCGGTGGGACACTGAAGCTTTCTTT. This encodes CASQTGGRWDTEAFF.

Here the CDR3 DNA reads TGTGCCTGGACCCCGGACAGGGGAAACACTGAAGCTTTCTTT. Translation: CAWTPDRGNTEAFF. The chain links TRBV30 to TRBJ1-1; TRBD1 matches 9 bases. Losses at the gene ends were 4 bases for V and 2 bases for J; bases not matched to a gene: 5. CDR1 and CDR2 from the germline V gene are GTSNPN and SVGIG (reference sequence). The CDR3 extends over 14 amino acids.

This chain joins TRBV28 and TRBJ2-7; maybe TRBD2 (7 bases). V was pared by 1 base and J by 5 bases, with 15 bases between. CDR1 MDHEN and CDR2 SYDVKM come from the germline V gene. The CDR3 contains 15 residues. The CDR3 bases are TGTGCCAGCAGTTTATTCCGAAGGGGGGGTCACGAGCAGTACTTC. Its protein is CASSLFRRGGHEQYF.

The chain is built from TRBV6-2 or TRBV6-3 and TRBJ1-2; D is ambiguous. The V end was cut by 5 bases, the J end by 5 bases, with 6 bases between. Germline values: CDR1 MNHEY, CDR2 SVGEGT. The CDR3 is 11 amino acids. The CDR3 here is CASSQTYGYTF. CDR3 coding DNA: TGTGCCAGCAGTCAGACATATGGCTACACCTTC.

The chain is built from TRBV7-3 and TRBJ2-3; 12 positions match TRBD2. This CDR3 is 16 amino acids long. Germline CDR1 reads SGHTA; CDR2 reads FQGTGA. The ends lost 4 bases at V and 5 bases at J; junction bases unmatched: 7. The CDR3: CASSSWTSGAGDTQYF. The CDR3, as DNA: TGTGCCAGCAGCTCGTGGACTAGCGGGGCGGGAGATACGCAGTATTTT.

The CDR3 here is CASSYPVTGFGGYTF. In nucleotides, the CDR3 is TGTGCCAGCAGTTACCCGGTTACAGGGTTCGGGGGCTACACCTTC. The genes are TRBV6-2 or TRBV6-3 and TRBJ1-2; TRBD1 is a possible D gene (6 bases). V was cut by 2 bases and J by 8 bases, with 18 bases left in between. Germline lookup yields CDR1 MNHEY and CDR2 SVGEGT. The CDR3 consists of 15 residues.

The chain employs TRBV29-1 and TRBJ2-3; 7 nucleotides line up with TRBD1. With 6 bases clipped from V and 6 bases from J, the junction kept 15 bases outside the gene matches. The CDR3 length is 15 residues. Germline CDR1 SQVTM, CDR2 ANQGSEA. In DNA, the CDR3 is TGCAGCGTAGTGCACAGGGGTTACACGGGGGATACGCAGTATTTT. It yields the protein CSVVHRGYTGDTQYF.

The chain combines TRBV28 with TRBJ2-1, with TRBD2 identical over 13 bases. The V segment lost 5 bases and the J segment 6 bases; nucleotides outside the gene matches: 7. The CDR3 spans 16 residues. The germline CDR1 and CDR2 sequences are MDHEN and SYDVKM. The CDR3 loop reads CASSLTGTSGANEQFF. The CDR3 bases are TGTGCCAGCAGTCTTACCGGGACTAGCGGGGCCAATGAGCAGTTCTTC. The variable domain in full, completed from reference TRBV28 and TRBJ2-1, reads DVKVTQSSRYLVKRTGEKVFLECVQDMDHENMFWYRQDPGLGLRLIYFSYDVKMKEKGDIPEGYSVSREKKERFSLILESASTNQTSMYLCASSLTGTSGANEQFFGPGTRLTVL.

This clone was seen a handful of times. This chain joins TRBV5-4 and TRBJ2-5, with no clear D. CDR1 and CDR2 from the germline V gene are SGHNT and YYREEE (reference sequence). The CDR3 extends over 12 amino acids. Trimming pared 0 bases from V and 5 bases from J, leaving 5 bases between. DNA of the CDR3: TGTGCCAGCAGCTTGGCCTTGGAGACCCAGTACTTC. Protein: CASSLALETQYF.

The chain employs TRBV5-6 and TRBJ2-5; 10 nucleotides line up with TRBD2. Germline CDR1 is SGHDT and CDR2 is YYEEEE. V dropped 2 bases and J dropped 5; count of bases not matched to a gene: 6. This CDR3 has 15 amino acids. CDR3 DNA: TGTGCCAGCAGCTTTCTAGCGGGGGAAGGGGAGACCCAGTACTTC. It encodes CASSFLAGEGETQYF.

In this sample, this clone turned up once. The chain is built from TRBV7-2 and TRBJ2-1; D not resolved. This CDR3 region has 13 residues. Trimming took off 1 base at V and 6 bases at J, with 7 bases between the two ends. CDR1 is SGHTA, CDR2 FQGNSA, per germline. The DNA for the CDR3 is TGTGCCAGCAGCTTAGTACTGCCCAATGAGCAGTTCTTC. Encoded protein: CASSLVLPNEQFF.

V gene TRBV30 combines with J gene TRBJ1-3, with 12 bases identical to TRBD1. From germline, CDR1 is GTSNPN and CDR2 SVGIG (reference sequence). The CDR3 runs to 18 residues. Unmatched junction bases numbered 10, after V lost 4 bases and J lost 0 bases. Here the CDR3 DNA reads TGTGCCTGGAAATTCCCCGGGACAGGGGGCGCCTCTGGAAACACCATATATTTT. Its translation: CAWKFPGTGGASGNTIYF.

CDR3 protein: CASRSGATGELFF. DNA for the CDR3: TGCGCCAGCAGGTCGGGAGCTACCGGGGAGCTGTTTTTT. The chain uses TRBV5-1 and TRBJ2-2, with D possibly TRBD2 on 6 matching bases. Germline V gives CDR1 SGHRS, CDR2 YFSETQ. V was cut by 5 bases and J by 5 bases, with 10 bases left in between. The CDR3 sequence is 13 residues long.

The rearrangement uses TRBV2 and TRBJ2-1; tentative D call: TRBD2 (6 bases). Germline CDR1 and CDR2: SNHLY and FYNNEI. Deletions cut 6 bases from V and 1 base from J, with 13 bases between. This CDR3 is 15 amino acids long. CDR3 coding DNA: TGTGCCAGCAGGCATAGACTAGGGTCCTACAATGAGCAGTTCTTC. This translates into CASRHRLGSYNEQFF.

V is TRBV29-1 and J is TRBJ1-1; TRBD1 agrees at 8 bases. Germline CDR1 and CDR2: SQVTM and ANQGSEA. V gave up 1 base and J gave up 5 bases; unmatched junction bases: 9. The CDR3 totals 15 residues. CDR3 DNA sequence: TGCAGCGTTGAAGCCTCCGACAGGGGTAGGACTGAAGCTTTCTTT. Encoded protein: CSVEASDRGRTEAFF.

V and J are TRBV6-5 and TRBJ1-5; TRBD1 matches at 8 bases. The CDR3 consists of 15 residues. The V and J ends lost 6 bases and 2 bases, in that order; junction bases with no gene match: 6. CDR1 and CDR2 from the germline V gene are MNHEY and SVGAGI. The CDR3 DNA reads TGTGCCAGCAGCCGGACAGGGTTGGGCAATCAGCCCCAGCATTTT. Amino acids: CASSRTGLGNQPQHF.

V gene TRBV5-5 combines with J gene TRBJ2-7; TRBD2 aligns across 12 bases. After removal of 2 bases from V and 1 base from J, the junction contained 13 bases not matched to a gene. CDR3 size: 19 residues. Germline V gives CDR1 SGHKS, CDR2 YYEKEE (reference sequence). CDR3 bases: TGTGCCAGCAGCTTCCGCGGGCGAAGGACTAGCGGGGCTTCCTACGAGCAGTACTTC. Translation: CASSFRGRRTSGASYEQYF.

The chain links TRBV30 to TRBJ2-5; weak D call: TRBD1 (6 bases). The V end lost 2 bases, the J end lost 2 bases, and 9 bases lay between the germline ends. The CDR3 runs to 13 residues. Germline V CDR1 and CDR2: GTSNPN, SVGIG (reference sequence). CDR3 sequence: CAWSTGNQETQYF. The CDR3 DNA reads TGTGCCTGGAGTACAGGGAATCAAGAGACCCAGTACTTC.

This chain connects TRBV2 to TRBJ1-2, with a tentative D call TRBD1 (6 bases). Trimming removed 6 bases at V and 8 bases at J, with 16 bases between. The CDR3 totals 13 residues. The germline V gene encodes CDR1 SNHLY and CDR2 FYNNEI. This CDR3 is CASSETGPRGYTF. The CDR3 nucleotides read TGTGCCAGCAGCGAAACAGGGCCTCGCGGCTACACCTTC. Full variable domain (outside the CDR3, taken from reference TRBV2 and TRBJ1-2): EPEVTQTPSHQVTQMGQEVILRCVPISNHLYFYWYRQILGQKVEFLVSFYNNEISEKSEIFDDQFSVERPDGSNFTLKIRSTKLEDSAMYFCASSETGPRGYTFGSGTRLTVV.

This chain uses TRBV18 with TRBJ2-6; 7 bases are shared with TRBD2. The V gene's germline CDR1 is KGHSH and CDR2 LQKENI. Trimming cost V 1 base and J 2 bases; bases outside gene matches: 2. This CDR3 spans 16 amino acids. CDR3 nucleotides: TGTGCCAGCTCACCACGGGGGGGTGCTGGGGCCAACGTCCTGACTTTC. Protein: CASSPRGGAGANVLTF.

This rearrangement joins TRBV19 to TRBJ1-5; D is perhaps TRBD1 (6 bases). The CDR3 loop spans 16 amino acids. V dropped 5 bases and J dropped 3 bases, with 17 bases sitting between them. The germline CDR1 and CDR2 sequences are LNHDA and SQIVND (reference sequence). The CDR3 here is CASSSGTLTSNQPQHF. Written as DNA, the CDR3 is TGTGCCAGTAGTTCGGGGACACTCACCTCCAATCAGCCCCAGCATTTT.

The sample holds one count of this clone. The chain combines TRBV7-9 with TRBJ2-1; TRBD2 is a possible D gene (6 bases). Germline V gene data show CDR1 as SEHNR and CDR2 as FQNEAQ (reference sequence). The CDR3 contains 15 residues. V was trimmed by 5 bases and J by 6 bases, leaving 17 bases between them. Here the CDR3 DNA reads TGTGCCAGCAGCACACTTAGGAGGACTACCAATGAGCAGTTCTTC. This encodes CASSTLRRTTNEQFF.

As DNA, the CDR3 is TGTGCCAGCAGCCCCGCGGGTACTAGCGGGAGCTTGAGCTCCTACAATGAGCAGTTCTTC. It codes for CASSPAGTSGSLSSYNEQFF. The J gene is TRBJ2-1, the V gene TRBV5-8, with TRBD2 matching over 11 bases. Germline CDR1 and CDR2: SGHTS and YDEGEE. The J segment lost 0 bases and the V segment lost 4 bases, leaving 15 bases of the junction unmatched. The CDR3 has 20 amino acids. The whole variable domain, remainder taken from reference TRBV5-8 and TRBJ2-1, is EAGVTQSPTHLIKTRGQQATLRCSPISGHTSVYWYQQALGLGLQFLLWYDEGEERNRGNFPPRFSGRQFPNYSSELNVNALELEDSALYLCASSPAGTSGSLSSYNEQFFGPGTRLTVL.

The DNA of the CDR3 is TGTGCCAGCAGTATGGGACAGGGGCCTGAAGCTTTCTTT. The encoded protein is CASSMGQGPEAFF. J is TRBJ1-1 and V is TRBV28; 10 nucleotides agree with TRBD1. This CDR3 contains 13 residues. Germline CDR1 is MDHEN and CDR2 is SYDVKM. After removal of 5 bases from V and 6 bases from J, the junction contained 3 bases not matched to a gene.

The chain has TRBV28 and TRBJ2-2, with D possibly being TRBD2 (5 bases). The germline V gene encodes CDR1 MDHEN and CDR2 SYDVKM. This CDR3 comprises 13 residues. The V end lost 3 bases, the J end lost 5 bases, and 7 bases lay between the germline ends. The CDR3 sequence: CASSFWETGELFF. The CDR3 region has the DNA TGTGCCAGCAGTTTTTGGGAGACCGGGGAGCTGTTTTTT.